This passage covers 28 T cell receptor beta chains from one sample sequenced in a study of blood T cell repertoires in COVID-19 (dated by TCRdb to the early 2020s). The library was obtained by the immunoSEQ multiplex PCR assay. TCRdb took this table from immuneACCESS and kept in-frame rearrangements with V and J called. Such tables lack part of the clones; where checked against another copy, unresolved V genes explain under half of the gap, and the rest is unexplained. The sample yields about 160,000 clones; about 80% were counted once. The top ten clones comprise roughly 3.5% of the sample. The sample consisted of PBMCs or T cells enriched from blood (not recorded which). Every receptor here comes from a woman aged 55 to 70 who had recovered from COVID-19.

This CDR3 is CASSLGQGLTGELFF. CDR3 in DNA: TGTGCCAGCAGCTTAGGGCAGGGTTTGACCGGGGAGCTGTTTTTT. V and J are TRBV7-2 and TRBJ2-2; D possibly corresponds to TRBD1 (5 bases). The germline V gene encodes CDR1 SGHTA and CDR2 FQGNSA. The CDR3 length is 15 residues. The V end was cut by 1 base, the J end by 5 bases, with 11 bases between.

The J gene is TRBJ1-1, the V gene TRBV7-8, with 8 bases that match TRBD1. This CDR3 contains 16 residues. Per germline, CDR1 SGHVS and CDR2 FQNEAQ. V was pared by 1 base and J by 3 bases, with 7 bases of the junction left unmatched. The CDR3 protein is CASSLEATGVYTEAFF. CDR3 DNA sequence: TGTGCCAGCAGCTTAGAGGCGACAGGGGTCTACACTGAAGCTTTCTTT.

CDR3 nucleotides: TGTGCCAGCATGGGACAGGGGATCGCAGATACGCAGTATTTT. This translates into CASMGQGIADTQYF. The rearrangement joins TRBV2 to TRBJ2-3; 10 nucleotides agree with TRBD1. CDR1 is SNHLY and CDR2 is FYNNEI in the germline V gene. Losses at the gene ends were 7 bases for V and 4 bases for J; bases not matched to a gene: 5. This CDR3 region has 14 residues.

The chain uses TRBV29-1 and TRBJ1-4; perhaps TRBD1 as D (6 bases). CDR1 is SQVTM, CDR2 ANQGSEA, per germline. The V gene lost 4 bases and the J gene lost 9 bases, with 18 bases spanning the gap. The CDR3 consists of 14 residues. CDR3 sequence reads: CSVAKSDGGQKLFF. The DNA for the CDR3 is TGCAGCGTTGCAAAAAGCGACGGGGGGCAAAAACTGTTTTTT.

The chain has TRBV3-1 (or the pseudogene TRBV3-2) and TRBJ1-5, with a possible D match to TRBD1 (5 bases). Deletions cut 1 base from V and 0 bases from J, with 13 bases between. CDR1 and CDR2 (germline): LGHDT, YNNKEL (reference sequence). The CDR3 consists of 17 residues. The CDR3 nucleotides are TGTGCCAGCAGCCAAGGGGCCGGGGGGGTTAGCAATCAGCCCCAGCATTTT. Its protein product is CASSQGAGGVSNQPQHF.

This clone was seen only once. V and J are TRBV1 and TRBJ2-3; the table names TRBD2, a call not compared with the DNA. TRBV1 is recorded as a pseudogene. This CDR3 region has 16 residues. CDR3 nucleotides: TGCACCAGCAGCCAAGAACTAGCGGGACCCACAGATACGCAGTATTTT. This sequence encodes CTSSQELAGPTDTQYF.

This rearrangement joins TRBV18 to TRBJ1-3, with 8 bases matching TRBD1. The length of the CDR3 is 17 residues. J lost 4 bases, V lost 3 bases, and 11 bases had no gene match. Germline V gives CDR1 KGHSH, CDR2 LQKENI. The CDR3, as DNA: TGTGCCAGCTCACCCACCGGCCGACAGGGGAAAGGAAACACCATATATTTT. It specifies CASSPTGRQGKGNTIYF.

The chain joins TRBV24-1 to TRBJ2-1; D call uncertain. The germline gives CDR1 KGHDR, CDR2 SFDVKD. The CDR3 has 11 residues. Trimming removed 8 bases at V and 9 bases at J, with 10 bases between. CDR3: CATTSHGEQFF. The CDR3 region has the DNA TGTGCCACCACCTCCCACGGTGAGCAGTTCTTC.

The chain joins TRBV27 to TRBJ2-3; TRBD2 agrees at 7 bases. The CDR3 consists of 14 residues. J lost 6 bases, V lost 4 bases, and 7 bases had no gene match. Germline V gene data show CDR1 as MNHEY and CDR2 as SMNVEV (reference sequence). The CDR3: CASSSGLGGDTQYF. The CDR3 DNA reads TGTGCCAGCAGTTCTGGACTAGGAGGGGATACGCAGTATTTT.

DNA for the CDR3: TGTGCCAGCAGCGGTCAACAGGGGGGTACCGGGGAGCTGTTTTTT. Residues: CASSGQQGGTGELFF. This rearrangement joins TRBV2 to TRBJ2-2; 8 bases fit TRBD1. Trimming took 6 bases from V and 5 from J; bases not matched to a gene: 8. The CDR3 covers 15 residues. Germline V gene lookup returns CDR1 SNHLY and CDR2 FYNNEI. Combining the CDR3 with reference TRBV2 and TRBJ2-2 gives the whole variable domain EPEVTQTPSHQVTQMGQEVILRCVPISNHLYFYWYRQILGQKVEFLVSFYNNEISEKSEIFDDQFSVERPDGSNFTLKIRSTKLEDSAMYFCASSGQQGGTGELFFGEGSRLTVL.

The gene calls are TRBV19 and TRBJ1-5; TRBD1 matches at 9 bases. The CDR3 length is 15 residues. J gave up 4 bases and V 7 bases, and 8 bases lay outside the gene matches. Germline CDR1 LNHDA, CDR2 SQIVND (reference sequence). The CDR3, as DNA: TGTGCCAGTATGGGCTTCGACAGGGGGAATCAGCCCCAGCATTTT. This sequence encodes CASMGFDRGNQPQHF.

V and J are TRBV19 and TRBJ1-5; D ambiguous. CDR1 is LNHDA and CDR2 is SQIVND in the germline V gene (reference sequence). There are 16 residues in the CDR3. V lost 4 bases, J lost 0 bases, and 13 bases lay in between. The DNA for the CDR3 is TGTGCCAGTAGTACACAGTCGACCCTTAGCAATCAGCCCCAGCATTTT. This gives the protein CASSTQSTLSNQPQHF. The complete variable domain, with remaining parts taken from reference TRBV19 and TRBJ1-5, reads DGGITQSPKYLFRKEGQNVTLSCEQNLNHDAMYWYRQDPGQGLRLIYYSQIVNDFQKGDIAEGYSVSREKKESFPLTVTSAQKNPTAFYLCASSTQSTLSNQPQHFGDGTRLSIL.

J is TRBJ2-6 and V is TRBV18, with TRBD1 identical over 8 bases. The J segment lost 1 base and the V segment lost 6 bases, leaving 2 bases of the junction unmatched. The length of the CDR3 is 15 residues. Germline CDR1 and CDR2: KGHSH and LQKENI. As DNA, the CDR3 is TGTGCCAGCTCCCGACAGGGGTCTGGGGCCAACGTCCTGACTTTC. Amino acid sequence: CASSRQGSGANVLTF. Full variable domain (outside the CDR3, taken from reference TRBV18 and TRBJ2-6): NAGVMQNPRHLVRRRGQEARLRCSPMKGHSHVYWYRQLPEEGLKFMVYLQKENIIDESGMPKERFSAEFPKEGPSILRIQQVVRGDSAAYFCASSRQGSGANVLTFGAGSRLTVL.

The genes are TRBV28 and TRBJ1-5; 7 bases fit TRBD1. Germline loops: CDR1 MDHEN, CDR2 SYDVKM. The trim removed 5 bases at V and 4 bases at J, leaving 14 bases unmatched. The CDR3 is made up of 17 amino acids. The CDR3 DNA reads TGTGCCAGCAGTACAAGCACCACAGGGGAGCGAAATCAGCCCCAGCATTTT. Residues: CASSTSTTGERNQPQHF.

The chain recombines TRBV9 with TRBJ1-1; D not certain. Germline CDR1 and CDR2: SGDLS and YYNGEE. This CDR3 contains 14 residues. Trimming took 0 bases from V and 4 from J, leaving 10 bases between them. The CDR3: CASSVEPTGTEAFF. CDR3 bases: TGTGCCAGCAGCGTAGAACCGACGGGCACTGAAGCTTTCTTT.

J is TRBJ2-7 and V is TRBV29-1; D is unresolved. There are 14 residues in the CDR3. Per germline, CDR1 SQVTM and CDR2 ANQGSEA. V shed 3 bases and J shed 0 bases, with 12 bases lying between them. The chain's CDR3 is CSVDLVLFSYEQYF. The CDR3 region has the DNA TGCAGCGTTGACCTCGTTTTATTCTCCTACGAGCAGTACTTC.

The CDR3: CASSRRQTYEQYF. The CDR3 DNA reads TGTGCCAGCAGCCGACGACAGACCTACGAGCAGTACTTC. The chain links TRBV12-3 or TRBV12-4 to TRBJ2-7; a possible D gene is TRBD1 (5 bases). The CDR3 loop spans 13 amino acids. Deletions cut 6 bases from V and 2 bases from J, with 11 bases between.

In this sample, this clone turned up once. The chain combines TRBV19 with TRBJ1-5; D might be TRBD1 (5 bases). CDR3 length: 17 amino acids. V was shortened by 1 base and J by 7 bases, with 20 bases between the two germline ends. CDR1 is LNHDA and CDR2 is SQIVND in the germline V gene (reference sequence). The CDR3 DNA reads TGTGCCAGTAGTATAGCGGGGGGAAGTGTCCCGCGGCAGCCCCAGCATTTT. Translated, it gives CASSIAGGSVPRQPQHF.

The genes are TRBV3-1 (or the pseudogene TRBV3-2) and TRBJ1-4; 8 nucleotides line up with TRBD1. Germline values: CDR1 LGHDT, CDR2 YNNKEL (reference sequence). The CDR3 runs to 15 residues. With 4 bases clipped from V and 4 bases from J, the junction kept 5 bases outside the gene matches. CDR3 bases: TGTGCCAGCAGCCTCGGGACAGGTGATAATGAAAAACTGTTTTTT. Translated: CASSLGTGDNEKLFF.

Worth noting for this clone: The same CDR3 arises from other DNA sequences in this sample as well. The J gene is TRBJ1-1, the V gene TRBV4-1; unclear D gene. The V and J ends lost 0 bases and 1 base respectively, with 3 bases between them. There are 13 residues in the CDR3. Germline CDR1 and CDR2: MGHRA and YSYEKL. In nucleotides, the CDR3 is TGCGCCAGCAGCCAAGACAGGAACACTGAAGCTTTCTTT. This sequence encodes CASSQDRNTEAFF.

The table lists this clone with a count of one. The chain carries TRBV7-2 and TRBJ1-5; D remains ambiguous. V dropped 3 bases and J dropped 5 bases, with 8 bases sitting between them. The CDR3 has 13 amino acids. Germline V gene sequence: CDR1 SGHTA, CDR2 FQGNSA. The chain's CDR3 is CASSFGRDQPQHF. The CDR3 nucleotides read TGTGCCAGCAGCTTTGGGAGGGATCAGCCCCAGCATTTT.

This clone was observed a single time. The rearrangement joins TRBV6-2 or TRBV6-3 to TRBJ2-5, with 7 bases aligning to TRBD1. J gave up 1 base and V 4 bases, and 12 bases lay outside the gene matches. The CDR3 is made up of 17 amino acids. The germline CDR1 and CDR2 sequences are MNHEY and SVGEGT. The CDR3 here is CASSSGPTGLGQETQYF. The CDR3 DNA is TGTGCCAGCAGTTCTGGCCCGACAGGGTTAGGCCAAGAGACCCAGTACTTC.

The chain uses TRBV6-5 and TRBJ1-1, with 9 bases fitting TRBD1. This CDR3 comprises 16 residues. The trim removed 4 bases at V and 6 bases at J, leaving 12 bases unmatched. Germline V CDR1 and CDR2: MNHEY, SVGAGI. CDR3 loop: CASSLPSGTGPPEAFF. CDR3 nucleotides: TGTGCCAGCAGTTTACCCTCAGGGACAGGGCCCCCTGAAGCTTTCTTT.

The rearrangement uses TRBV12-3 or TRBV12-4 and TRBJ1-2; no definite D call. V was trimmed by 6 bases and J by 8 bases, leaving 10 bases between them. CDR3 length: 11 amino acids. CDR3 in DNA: TGTGCCAGCAGCCGCAACCTAGGCTACACCTTC. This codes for CASSRNLGYTF.

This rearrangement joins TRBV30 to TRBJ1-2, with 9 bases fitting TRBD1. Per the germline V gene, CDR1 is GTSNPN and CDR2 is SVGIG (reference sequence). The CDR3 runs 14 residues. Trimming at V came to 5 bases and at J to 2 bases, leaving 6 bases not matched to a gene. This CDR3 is CAWVRGTGNYGYTF. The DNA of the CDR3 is TGTGCCTGGGTACGGGGGACAGGGAACTATGGCTACACCTTC.

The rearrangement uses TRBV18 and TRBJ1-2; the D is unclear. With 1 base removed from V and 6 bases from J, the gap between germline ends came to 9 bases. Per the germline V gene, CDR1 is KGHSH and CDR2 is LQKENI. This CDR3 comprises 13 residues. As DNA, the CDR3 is TGTGCCAGCTCACCACAAGAACGCGATGGCTACACCTTC. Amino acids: CASSPQERDGYTF.

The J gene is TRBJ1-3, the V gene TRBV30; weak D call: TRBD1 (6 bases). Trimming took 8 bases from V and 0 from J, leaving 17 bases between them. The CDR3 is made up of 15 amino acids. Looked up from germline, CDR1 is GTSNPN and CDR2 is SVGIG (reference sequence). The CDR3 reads CAHRGGVLSGNTIYF. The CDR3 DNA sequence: TGTGCCCACAGAGGGGGAGTTCTCTCTGGAAACACCATATATTTT.

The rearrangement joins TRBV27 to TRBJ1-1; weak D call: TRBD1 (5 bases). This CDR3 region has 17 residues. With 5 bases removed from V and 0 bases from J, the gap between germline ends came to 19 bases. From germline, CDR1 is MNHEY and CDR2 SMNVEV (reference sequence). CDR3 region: CASSPGLPLRMNTEAFF. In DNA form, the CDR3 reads TGTGCCAGCAGTCCGGGACTCCCTCTCAGGATGAACACTGAAGCTTTCTTT.